Presented here are 10 T cell receptor beta chains from one specimen sequenced in a study of neurological immune-mediated disorders. MiXCR was run by TCRdb on the 5' RACE reads, yielding one entry per CDR3 protein. The data contain more than 40,000 distinct CDR3 sequences, roughly 13% of them seen just once; the ten biggest clones take up 9%. As to time point: longitudinal time-point 3. The sample was PBMCs. All receptors derive from a male donor with HTLV-1-associated myelopathy (HAM/TSP).

This chain joins TRBV4-1 and TRBJ1-3; 7 bases map to TRBD1. The germline V gene encodes CDR1 MGHRA and CDR2 YSYEKL. This CDR3 comprises 14 residues. Germline trimming cut 1 base from V and 8 bases from J; bases unmatched to any gene: 5. This chain's CDR3 is CASSQGDSRDTIYF. The CDR3 DNA follows: TGCGCCAGCAGCCAAGGGGACAGTCGGGACACCATATATTTT.

This clonotype was found a few times. The chain is built from TRBV6-2 or TRBV6-3 and TRBJ2-7, with TRBD1 matching over 10 bases. The CDR3 covers 19 residues. Germline V CDR1 and CDR2: MNHEY, SVGEGT. V lost 0 bases and J lost 7; bases outside the gene matches: 18. The chain's CDR3 is CASSYSGTGAMALRFEQYF. As DNA, the CDR3 is TGTGCCAGCAGTTACTCGGGGACAGGGGCCATGGCCCTCCGTTTTGAGCAGTACTTC.

The V and J genes are TRBV7-2 and TRBJ2-7; perhaps TRBD1 as D (6 bases). CDR1 and CDR2 from the germline V gene are SGHTA and FQGNSA. V lost 5 bases, J lost 4 bases, and 12 bases lay in between. This CDR3 spans 13 amino acids. The CDR3 loop reads CASSPGTRYEQYF. Written as DNA, the CDR3 is TGTGCCAGCAGCCCCGGGACAAGATACGAGCAGTACTTC.

Ten or more counts support this clonotype. V is TRBV27 and J is TRBJ1-6; 9 nucleotides line up with TRBD1. The V and J ends lost 6 bases and 7 bases, in that order; junction bases with no gene match: 4. The CDR3 sequence is 14 residues long. Germline V CDR1 and CDR2: MNHEY, SMNVEV (reference sequence). The CDR3 coding sequence is TGTGCCAGCAGCGGGACAGGGAGGAATTCACCCCTCCACTTT. Translated: CASSGTGRNSPLHF.

This clonotype was counted at least ten times. The gene calls are TRBV7-2 and TRBJ1-2; D ambiguous. Germline CDR1 SGHTA, CDR2 FQGNSA. V lost 1 base, J lost 13 bases, and 4 bases lay in between. The CDR3 has 9 residues. The DNA of the CDR3 is TGTGCCAGCAGCTTAGACCCCACCTTC. Residues: CASSLDPTF.

The table lists this clonotype with many counts. V usage is TRBV4-3 and J usage is TRBJ2-3, with 7 bases aligning to TRBD1. J lost 3 bases, V lost 4 bases, and 13 bases had no gene match. There are 17 residues in the CDR3. Germline lookup yields CDR1 LGHNA and CDR2 YSLEER. CDR3 bases: TGCGCCAGCAGCCGAGGTAACAGGGGCGTTGTAACAGATACGCAGTATTTT. Amino acid sequence: CASSRGNRGVVTDTQYF.

The chain has TRBV7-2 and TRBJ2-3; D unclear. This CDR3 is 12 amino acids long. The germline V gene encodes CDR1 SGHTA and CDR2 FQGNSA. V was shortened by 2 bases and J by 4 bases, with 4 bases between the two germline ends. The CDR3 bases are TGTGCCAGCAGCTTATCAGCAGATACGCAGTATTTT. This gives the protein CASSLSADTQYF.

This clonotype came up many times. As DNA, the CDR3 is TGTGCCAGCAGCGCAGGGACAGGGGATAATTCACCCCTCCACTTT. Translating it yields CASSAGTGDNSPLHF. V and J are TRBV9 and TRBJ1-6; the match to TRBD1 covers 10 bases. This CDR3 has 15 amino acids. CDR1 and CDR2 (germline): SGDLS, YYNGEE. V shed 3 bases and J 5 bases; nucleotides not matched to a gene: 2.

The table lists this clonotype with many counts. J is TRBJ2-3 and V is TRBV7-6; D uncertain. Between the trimmed V and J ends, which lost 4 bases and 4 bases, there was a span of 9 bases. Germline-derived CDR1 and CDR2 are SGHVS and FNYEAQ. The CDR3 has 13 amino acids. The DNA for the CDR3 is TGTGCCAGCAGCTACGTAGGTTCAGATACGCAGTATTTT. Translation gives CASSYVGSDTQYF.

There are many counts of this clonotype. J is TRBJ1-2 and V is TRBV20-1; D is ambiguous. The length of the CDR3 is 15 residues. Trimming removed 0 bases from V and 0 bases from J, with 11 bases in between. Per the germline V gene, CDR1 is DFQATT and CDR2 is SNEGSKA (reference sequence). Written as DNA, the CDR3 is TGCAGTGCTAGAGATCCCAATAAAGCTAACTATGGCTACACCTTC. It translates to CSARDPNKANYGYTF.